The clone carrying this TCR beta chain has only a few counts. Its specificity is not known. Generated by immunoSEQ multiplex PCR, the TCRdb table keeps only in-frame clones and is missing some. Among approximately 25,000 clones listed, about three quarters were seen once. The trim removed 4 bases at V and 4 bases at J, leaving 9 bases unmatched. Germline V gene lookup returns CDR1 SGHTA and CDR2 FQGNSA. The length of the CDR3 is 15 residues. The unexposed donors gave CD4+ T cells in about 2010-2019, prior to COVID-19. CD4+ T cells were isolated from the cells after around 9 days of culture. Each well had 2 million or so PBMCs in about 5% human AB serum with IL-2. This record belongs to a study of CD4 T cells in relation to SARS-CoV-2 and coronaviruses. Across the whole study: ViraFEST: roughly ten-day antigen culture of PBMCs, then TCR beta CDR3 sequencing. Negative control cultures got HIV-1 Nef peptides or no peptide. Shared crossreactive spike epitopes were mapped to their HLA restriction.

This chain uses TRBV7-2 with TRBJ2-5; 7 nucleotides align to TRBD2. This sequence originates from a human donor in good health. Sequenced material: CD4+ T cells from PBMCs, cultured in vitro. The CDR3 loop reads CASSSGGEVSETQYF. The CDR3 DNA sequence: TGTGCCAGCAGCTCTGGGGGGGAGGTTTCAGAGACCCAGTACTTC.